The rows below give T cell receptor beta chains drawn from one sample of a study of regulatory T cells in long-lasting Graves disease. Each CDR3 protein is one row after TCRdb ran MiXCR on the multiplex PCR reads. The profile shows about 470,000 distinct CDR3 sequences, under 25% of them singletons. Sequences were derived from peripheral blood mononuclear cells (PBMCs), sampled when the disease was refractory, from a patient treated with antithyroid drugs. All receptors derive from a female donor with Graves disease. The CDR3 runs from the conserved cysteine through the conserved F or W. A D gene is named only where the DNA matches it firmly. Only part of the rows carry a size: once, few, many, or a class if the clone is expanded.

>TRBJ2-2|TRBV4-1|-|TRBD2
TGCGCCAGCAGCCAAGGGGCGGGAGGAGGCACCGGGGAGCTGTTTTTT
CASSQGAGGGTGELFF
>TRBJ2-7|TRBV11-2|-|-
TGTGCCAGCAGCCCCGAGGCCGGATTTTCCTACGAGCAGTACTTC
CASSPEAGFSYEQYF
>TRBJ1-2|TRBV28|many|-
TGTGCCACATCTCCAACGGGGGGCTATGGCTACACCTTC
CATSPTGGYGYTF
>TRBJ2-5|TRBV12-3/TRBV12-4|-|-
TGTGCCAGCAGTTTGAACAGCCCCCCACGGGCCCAGTACTTC
CASSLNSPPRAQYF
>TRBJ2-7|TRBV28|many|-
TGTGCCAGCAGTTTTAAGGGCAGGGCCTCCTTCGAGCAGTACTTC
CASSFKGRASFEQYF
>TRBJ2-5|TRBV3-1|few|TRBD2
TGTGCCAGCAGCCTCCCTGGGGGGGCCCAGTACTTC
CASSLPGGAQYF
>TRBJ2-1|TRBV5-4|-|TRBD2
TGTGCCAGCAGCAGGGGGGGACTAGCGGGAGGATCGTTCTTC
CASSRGGLAGGSFF
>TRBJ2-7|TRBV18|-|-
TGTGCCAGCTCACCTTTTCGCGAGTCCTACGAGCAGTACTTC
CASSPFRESYEQYF
>TRBJ2-7|TRBV12-3/TRBV12-4|few|TRBD1
TGTGCCAGCAGTTTCTCCAGGGGCCAGGGGGTGGGCGAGCAGTACTTC
CASSFSRGQGVGEQYF
>TRBJ2-2|TRBV27|many|-
TGTGCCAGCAGTTTATGGAGCCTTTCGAGCACCGGGGAGCTGTTTTTT
CASSLWSLSSTGELFF
>TRBJ2-6|TRBV27|few|-
TGTGCCAGCAGACGGGTCTCTGGGGCCAACGTCCTGACTTTC
CASRRVSGANVLTF